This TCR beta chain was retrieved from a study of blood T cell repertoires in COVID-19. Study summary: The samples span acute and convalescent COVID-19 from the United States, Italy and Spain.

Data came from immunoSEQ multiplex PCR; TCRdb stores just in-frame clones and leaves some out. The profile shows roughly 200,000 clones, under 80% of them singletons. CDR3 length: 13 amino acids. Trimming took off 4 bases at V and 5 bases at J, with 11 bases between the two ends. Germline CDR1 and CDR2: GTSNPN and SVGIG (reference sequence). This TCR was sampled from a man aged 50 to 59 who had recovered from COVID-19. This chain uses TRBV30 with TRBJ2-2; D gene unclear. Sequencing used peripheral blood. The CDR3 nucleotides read TGTGCCTGGACCAGGTTGGTGACCGGGGAGCTGTTTTTT. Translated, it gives CAWTRLVTGELFF.